This T cell receptor beta chain derives from a study of PD-1 blockade in classical Hodgkin lymphoma. Per germline, CDR1 SGHNT and CDR2 YYREEE (reference sequence). V was trimmed by 2 bases and J by 5 bases, leaving 11 bases between them. CDR3 length: 13 residues. Sequenced by immunoSEQ multiplex PCR; TCRdb stores in-frame clones only, minus some. The top ten hold approximately 7% of the sample, which has over 50,000 clones, approximately 89% seen once. Time point meaning: cycle 4 day 1 (C4D1), after around six weeks of nivolumab. Exposure to brentuximab vedotin varied, and each patient had relapsed following autologous stem cell transplantation.

This TCR was sampled from a human donor with classical Hodgkin lymphoma. Source: peripheral blood mononuclear cells (PBMCs), taken before the fourth cycle of nivolumab. The chain has TRBV5-4 and TRBJ2-7; a weak D match, TRBD2 (6 bases). The CDR3 sequence is CASSFGGGNEQYF. Here the CDR3 DNA reads TGTGCCAGCAGCTTCGGTGGGGGGAACGAGCAGTACTTC.